This paragraph reports one T cell receptor (beta chain). This entry comes from a study of neoadjuvant anti-PD-1 for oral cavity cancer. Germline V gene sequence: CDR1 SGHNT, CDR2 YYREEE (reference sequence). The CDR3 is 18 residues long. J was trimmed by 4 bases and V by 0 bases; bases with no gene match: 13. Patients had newly diagnosed, untreated stage II-IVA oral cavity squamous cell carcinoma. The patients had HPV-negative, locally advanced oral cavity squamous cell carcinoma. PBMCs were not maintained or expanded in culture before analysis. Blood libraries mostly used roughly 0.5 ug genomic DNA, six replicates each. Clones were read by immunoSEQ multiplex PCR, and TCRdb kept only the in-frame ones, dropping some. Here the sample spans 65,000 to 95,000 clones, approximately 80% being singletons.

The receptor was isolated from a person aged 35-79 years with oral cavity squamous cell carcinoma. The gene calls are TRBV5-4 and TRBJ2-3; 8 nucleotides match TRBD2. Sequencing used PBMCs, obtained before nivolumab (anti-PD-1) treatment. The CDR3 spells CASSLANRAGGAPDTQYF. DNA of the CDR3: TGTGCCAGCAGCTTGGCCAATCGTGCGGGAGGCGCTCCAGATACGCAGTATTTT.